This record looks at one T cell receptor (beta chain) sequence and its context. The target antigen is unknown. Sequencing used immunoSEQ multiplex PCR; TCRdb keeps in-frame clones, though not all of them. The repertoire consists of 150,000 or so clones, with 70% to 90% occurring once and the leading ten covering around 12%. CDR1 is SGHAT, CDR2 FQNNGV, per germline. There are 15 residues in the CDR3. Trimming cost V 0 bases and J 4 bases, with 12 bases left between them. The data belong to a study of radiation and T cells in renal cell carcinoma. Points from the study as a whole: In blood, top tumor clones expanded by 2 weeks, shrinking by 4.

This sample's time point: baseline pretreatment blood. Treatment here: 15 Gy SBRT to primary tumor, nephrectomy 4 weeks later. The sequencing here drew on blood, taken from a patient whose treatment included radiotherapy and nephrectomy. This receptor was identified in a woman in her fifties or sixties with renal cell carcinoma. The rearrangement links TRBV11-2 to TRBJ1-2, with D hard to call. CDR3 region: CASSLEPPIAYGYTF. As DNA, the CDR3 is TGTGCCAGCAGCTTAGAACCACCTATCGCCTATGGCTACACCTTC. Variable domain in full (rest from reference TRBV11-2 and TRBJ1-2): EAGVAQSPRYKIIEKRQSVAFWCNPISGHATLYWYQQILGQGPKLLIQFQNNGVVDDSQLPKDRFSAERLKGVDSTLKIQPAKLEDSAVYLCASSLEPPIAYGYTFGSGTRLTVV.